Included here is one T cell receptor (beta chain) sequence, with context. Its antigen specificity is not known. Base qualities are missing; no much larger clone stands one base away. TCRbeta CDR3 regions were amplified from genomic DNA by means of the immunoSEQ Assay, a bias-controlled multiplex PCR. On the authors' methods: The number of nucleated cells in each sample was estimated from the amplification of reference gene primers within the assay. To quantify the absolute abundance of each unique TCRbeta CDR3 rearrangement, sequence reads were collapsed and filtered. For each sample, productive Simpson clonality was calculated as the square root of Simpson's diversity index over productive rearrangements. TCRdb holds this immuneACCESS table with in-frame rearrangements only. Some clones are missing; in checked studies, unresolved V genes explain under half, and the rest has no known cause. D and trimming were read from the DNA, whereas the V and J calls and clone size are those reported in that table. This sample lists about 200,000 clones; roughly 82% were detected once. The ten largest clones capture roughly 10% of the sample.

Based on the germline V gene, the CDR1 and CDR2 sequences are MDHEN and SYDVKM. The CDR3 measures 17 amino acids from cysteine to phenylalanine. This entry keeps only the CDR3 DNA: 51 bases, framed from base 1. The V end gives up 3 bases and the J end 7 bases, leaving 12 bases in the junction not matched to a gene. This sample was taken from a study of blood T cell repertoires in COVID-19 (dated by TCRdb to 2020 to 2021). Notes on the research overall: The collaborator samples originated in the United States, Italy and Spain and spanned the acute and convalescent phases of COVID-19. A freely available public database, intended as a resource for researchers studying the immune response to SARS-CoV-2, is where the repertoires were released. Samples were obtained from the ongoing ImmuneRACE study (first 160 participants) and from 1,254 subjects provided by 6 global collaborators. The sample metadata nearly always contained a de-identified subject ID, COVID-19 status, age in years and sex. Where HLA class I and class II types were available, the types were taken from metadata supplied by the sample provider, not from assay-based typing. The prospective study material was composed of cDNA or gDNA derived from T cells, B-cell-depleted T cells, or PBMCs. Deeply sampled blood TCRbeta repertoires from subjects exposed to, actively infected with, or recovered from COVID-19 were included in the dataset.

Enrolling through a virtual design, the prospective study's participants ranged in age from about 18 to 100 years and lived across 24 United States geographic areas. In the prospective study, participants were assigned to cohorts based on the clinical history participants reported in a screening survey and a study questionnaire. Recovered participants in ImmuneRACE Cohort 3 were defined by two consecutive negative NP/OP PCR tests, clearance by a healthcare professional, or resolution of symptoms. In the prospective study, whole blood, serum and a nasopharyngeal or oropharyngeal swab were collected from each participant by mobile phlebotomists. Participants in the prospective study had the option to provide additional blood draws and questionnaires over a roughly 2-month period. Before DNA extraction, blood samples from the prospective study were shipped at room temperature or frozen. Overall study outcomes, separate from this receptor: The quantity of clinical and demographic metadata differed by source and by participant and was supplied without curation.

The sample was PBMCs or T cells enriched from blood (not recorded which). The chain is made from TRBV28 and TRBJ2-2; TRBD1 matches 9 bases in the middle. The clonotype was recovered from a man aged 35 to 55 who had recovered from COVID-19. The CDR3 protein is CASSLGMGQGIGGELFF. The DNA sequence is as follows: TGTGCCAGCAGTTTGGGGATGGGACAGGGTATCGGCGGGGAGCTGTTTTTT.